This is a list of T cell receptor beta chains from one sample in a study of blood T cells in healthy people across ages. TCRdb fed the 5' RACE reads into MiXCR, producing one record per CDR3 protein. The repertoire holds fewer than 1,000,000 distinct CDR3 sequences, with 35% to 60% as singletons. The sequencing sample was made of blood. The source is a man aged 80 or over in good health. Both conserved end residues are part of each CDR3. The order of the fields is clone size, D gene, CDR3 length, V gene, J gene, CDR3 protein, CDR3 DNA. D genes are given only for firm matches. Size is omitted from some rows. Given values are once, few, many or a class for expanded clones.

few	-	16	TRBV3-1	TRBJ2-7	CASSSPGATSSYEQYF	TGTGCCAGCAGCTCCCCGGGGGCGACGAGCTCCTACGAGCAGTACTTC
few	-	14	TRBV11-1	TRBJ2-7	CASSGRGTSYEQYF	TGTGCCAGCAGCGGCAGAGGAACATCCTACGAGCAGTACTTC
few	-	13	TRBV18	TRBJ2-1	CASSPPGFYEQFF	TGTGCCAGCTCACCACCAGGTTTTTATGAGCAGTTCTTC
-	-	13	TRBV5-1	TRBJ2-1	CASSLYADNEQFF	TGCGCCAGCAGCTTGTACGCTGACAATGAGCAGTTCTTC
-	TRBD2	19	TRBV5-1	TRBJ2-3	CASSVKRGGVGRSTDTQYF	TGCGCCAGCAGCGTGAAGCGCGGGGGGGTTGGACGTAGCACAGATACGCAGTATTTT
once	TRBD1	12	TRBV24-1	TRBJ2-5	CATRGQGDEQYF	TGTGCCACCAGGGGACAGGGGGATGAGCAGTACTTC
-	-	15	TRBV12-3/TRBV12-4	TRBJ2-2	CASSLAGAGTGELFF	TGTGCCAGCAGTTTAGCGGGGGCGGGCACCGGGGAGCTGTTTTTT
-	-	13	TRBV7-7	TRBJ2-7	CASSADTWSEQYF	TGTGCTAGCAGCGCCGATACCTGGAGTGAGCAGTACTTC
-	-	15	TRBV6-5	TRBJ2-1	CASSREWGSHNEQFF	TGTGCCAGCAGCCGTGAATGGGGCTCCCACAATGAGCAGTTCTTC
few	-	13	TRBV7-2	TRBJ1-2	CASSAGFFYGYTF	TGTGCCAGCAGCGCGGGATTCTTCTATGGCTACACCTTC
-	-	12	TRBV10-3	TRBJ2-7	CAISAREYEQYF	TGTGCCATCAGTGCTCGGGAGTACGAGCAGTACTTC
-	-	13	TRBV2	TRBJ2-3	CASSRDGGDTQYF	TGTGCCAGCTCCCGAGACGGTGGAGATACGCAGTATTTT
-	TRBD2	13	TRBV27	TRBJ2-2	CGTSGSYTGELFF	TGCGGGACTAGCGGTTCGTACACCGGGGAGCTGTTTTTT
-	-	13	TRBV20-1	TRBJ2-5	CSARRLERGAQYF	TGCAGTGCTAGAAGACTAGAACGAGGGGCCCAGTACTTC
-	-	16	TRBV5-8	TRBJ2-1	CASSLGQLSSYNEQFF	TGTGCCAGCAGCTTGGGTCAGCTTTCATCTTACAATGAGCAGTTCTTC
many	-	14	TRBV7-9	TRBJ2-1	CASNVFGSYNEQFF	TGTGCCAGCAATGTTTTCGGGTCCTACAATGAGCAGTTCTTC
few	TRBD1	14	TRBV7-9	TRBJ2-7	CASTTGGSKDEQYF	TGTGCCAGCACCACAGGGGGGTCGAAGGACGAGCAGTACTTC
few	TRBD1	15	TRBV20-1	TRBJ1-2	CSARGGTGSDYGYTF	TGCAGTGCTAGAGGGGGGACAGGATCGGACTATGGCTACACCTTC
-	TRBD1	15	TRBV28	TRBJ1-2	CASSHRDRANYGHTF	TGTGCCAGCAGTCATCGGGACAGAGCGAACTATGGCCACACCTTC
-	-	14	TRBV13	TRBJ2-7	CASSSDPGAYEQYF	TGTGCCAGCAGCTCGGATCCGGGCGCCTACGAGCAGTACTTC
-	-	14	TRBV20-1	TRBJ2-1	CSAAWKRVHNEQFF	TGCAGTGCCGCATGGAAGCGGGTTCACAATGAGCAGTTCTTC
many	-	11	TRBV20-1	TRBJ2-5	CSASLLNEQYF	TGCAGTGCTAGCCTGCTCAATGAGCAGTACTTC
-	TRBD2	16	TRBV3-1	TRBJ2-7	CASSRSGSLLRNEQYF	TGTGCCAGCAGCCGGAGCGGGAGCCTCCTTCGCAATGAGCAGTACTTC
-	TRBD1	18	TRBV11-2	TRBJ1-5	CASSLDGQATGAFQPQHF	TGTGCCAGCAGCTTAGATGGACAGGCAACCGGGGCCTTTCAGCCCCAGCATTTT
once	-	15	TRBV5-1	TRBJ2-6	CASSFPLSGANVLTF	TGCGCCAGCAGCTTTCCCCTTTCTGGGGCCAACGTCCTGACTTTC
-	-	16	TRBV5-1	TRBJ2-1	CASSLAHRVSHDEQFF	TGCGCCAGCAGCTTGGCGCACAGGGTGAGTCACGATGAGCAGTTCTTC
many	-	14	TRBV7-9	TRBJ2-7	CASSSDGERYEQYF	TGTGCCAGCAGCTCGGACGGGGAGAGGTACGAGCAGTACTTC
few	TRBD2	16	TRBV4-2	TRBJ2-3	CASSQDRAGAWGTQYF	TGTGCCAGCAGCCAAGATCGGGCGGGAGCTTGGGGTACGCAGTATTTT
-	TRBD2	15	TRBV27	TRBJ2-1	CASSFVTSGSDEQFF	TGTGCCAGCTCCTTTGTAACTAGCGGGAGTGATGAGCAGTTCTTC